These 17 T cell receptor beta chains were all obtained from the same sample, sequenced in a study of blood T cells in healthy people across ages. PCR was performed a second time for 7 to 11 cycles using a sample-barcoded 5' primer and a J-beta primer mix. TCRdb recomputed calls from the 5' RACE reads with MiXCR, one row per CDR3 protein. The sample includes approximately 690,000 distinct CDR3 sequences, roughly 50% seen only once; the top ten take 30% to 45%. Sequenced material: blood. The receptors come from a man in his fifties or sixties in good health.

The J gene is TRBJ2-1, the V gene TRBV20-1; D not resolved. This CDR3 is built from 15 residues. Germline CDR1 DFQATT, CDR2 SNEGSKA (reference sequence). V gave up 6 bases and J gave up 0 bases, with 15 bases separating them. In nucleotides, the CDR3 is TGCAGTGCCTACACAGTTCGCATCTCCTACAATGAGCAGTTCTTC. Its protein is CSAYTVRISYNEQFF.

The chain uses TRBV3-1 and TRBJ2-7; D remains unclear. TRBJ2-5 explains the end of the DNA better; the J call may be wrong. CDR1 and CDR2 (germline): LGHDT, YNNKEL (reference sequence). This CDR3 has 14 residues. CDR3 sequence reads: CASSQGRRSETQYF. In nucleotides, the CDR3 is TGTGCCAGCAGCCAAGGGCGGCGTAGCGAGACCCAGTACTTC.

The chain employs TRBV7-2 and TRBJ2-2, with TRBD2 identical over 10 bases. There are 16 residues in the CDR3. Germline loops: CDR1 SGHTA, CDR2 FQGNSA. V lost 5 bases to trimming and J lost 1 base; unmatched junction nucleotides: 4. CDR3 loop: CASSRRLAGNTGELFF. In nucleotides, the CDR3 is TGTGCCAGCAGCCGTCGACTAGCGGGGAACACCGGGGAGCTGTTTTTT.

DNA of the CDR3: TGTGCCAGCAGCTTAGATCTTAGCGGGGGGGCGAAGACCCAGTACTTC. Its protein product is CASSLDLSGGAKTQYF. The chain couples TRBV7-6 to TRBJ2-5; TRBD2 matches 11 bases. This CDR3 contains 16 residues. The junction had 7 bases not matched to a gene; V was cut back by 1 base and J by 6 bases. Looked up from germline, CDR1 is SGHVS and CDR2 is FNYEAQ.

The chain combines TRBV12-3 or TRBV12-4 with TRBJ1-2; perhaps TRBD1 as D (6 bases). Trimming stripped 9 bases from V and 0 bases from J, with 17 bases between. The CDR3 consists of 15 residues. This CDR3 is CASSTRTAANYGYTF. The CDR3 DNA reads TGTGCCAGTAGTACGCGGACAGCCGCTAACTATGGCTACACCTTC.

The chain joins TRBV10-3 to TRBJ2-1, with 8 nucleotides matching TRBD1. The J call could be wrong; TRBJ2-7 is a better fit for the DNA end. The germline gives CDR1 ENHRY, CDR2 SYGVKD. The CDR3 runs to 14 residues. The CDR3 nucleotides are TGTGCCATCAGTGGGGGACAGGTGTACAATGAGCAGTACTTC. It is translated as CAISGGQVYNEQYF.

The rearrangement links TRBV13 to TRBJ2-1; TRBD1 matches 7 bases. Germline trimming cut 6 bases from V and 9 bases from J; bases unmatched to any gene: 11. The CDR3 has 14 amino acids. Germline V gene data show CDR1 as PRHDT and CDR2 as FYEKMQ (reference sequence). CDR3 nucleotide sequence: TGTGCCAGCAGTATCAAGACAGGGATTCCTGAGCAGTTCTTC. This sequence encodes CASSIKTGIPEQFF.

The chain couples TRBV29-1 to TRBJ1-1; D unresolved. V was pared by 6 bases and J by 3 bases, with 14 bases between. The germline CDR1 and CDR2 sequences are SQVTM and ANQGSEA. This CDR3 is 13 amino acids long. CDR3 sequence: CSVGRRPYTEAFF. CDR3 DNA sequence: TGCAGCGTGGGGAGACGACCGTACACTGAAGCTTTCTTT.

The chain carries TRBV5-1 and TRBJ1-1; D remains unclear. The V and J ends lost 4 bases and 1 base respectively, with 14 bases between them. The germline V gene encodes CDR1 SGHRS and CDR2 YFSETQ. There are 15 residues in the CDR3. The CDR3 DNA follows: TGCGCCAGCAGCCCCGGAGTTTTGGGGAACACTGAAGCTTTCTTT. Its translation is CASSPGVLGNTEAFF.

The chain carries TRBV12-3 or TRBV12-4 and TRBJ2-7; TRBD2 aligns across 7 bases. The CDR3 consists of 14 residues. V gave up 5 bases and J gave up 3 bases; unmatched junction bases: 7. DNA of the CDR3: TGTGCCAGCAGTGACACCGGCGGGGGCTACGAGCAGTACTTC. It translates to CASSDTGGGYEQYF.

The V gene is TRBV20-1, the J gene TRBJ2-1; 16 nucleotides agree with TRBD2. The CDR3 is made up of 21 amino acids. The V gene end was trimmed by 3 bases and the J gene end by 7 bases; junction bases not matched to a gene: 21. Germline CDR1 is DFQATT and CDR2 is SNEGSKA (reference sequence). CDR3 residues: CSASRWPEPGLAGGPENEQFF. CDR3 DNA: TGCAGTGCTAGCCGTTGGCCGGAGCCGGGACTAGCGGGGGGGCCGGAAAATGAGCAGTTCTTC.

The J gene is TRBJ2-1, the V gene TRBV11-3; the D is unclear. In germline, CDR1 is SGHNT, CDR2 YENEEA. V lost 5 bases to trimming and J lost 10 bases, with 12 bases between them. CDR3 length equals 12 residues. The CDR3 DNA sequence: TGTGCCAGCAGCACAAATAATGGAGAGCAGTTCTTC. It translates to CASSTNNGEQFF.

J is TRBJ2-3 and V is TRBV18, with 7 bases fitting TRBD2. Germline lookup yields CDR1 KGHSH and CDR2 LQKENI. The CDR3 is 15 residues long. V lost 7 bases to trimming and J lost 7 bases; unmatched junction nucleotides: 14. CDR3 nucleotides: TGTGCCAGCTTGAAAGCGGGGACTAACATTCATACGCAGTATTTT. It codes for CASLKAGTNIHTQYF.

A few counts support this clonotype. The chain is built from TRBV12-3 or TRBV12-4 and TRBJ2-3; D may be TRBD2 (7 bases). V dropped 5 bases and J dropped 2 bases, with 17 bases sitting between them. This CDR3 spans 16 amino acids. Here the CDR3 DNA reads TGTGCCAGCAGTCACCCCGCGGGGGCCACCACAGATACGCAGTATTTT. Translation: CASSHPAGATTDTQYF.

In the case of this clonotype: The junction differs from germline at one of its ends, possibly a read error. This rearrangement joins TRBV11-3 to TRBJ2-1; the match to TRBD2 covers 11 bases. This CDR3 region has 17 residues. Germline-derived CDR1 and CDR2 are SGHNT and YENEEA. This CDR3 is CASGLGGFSGGDNEQFF. The DNA of the CDR3 is TGTGCCAGCGGCTTAGGGGGCTTTAGCGGGGGGGACAATGAGCAGTTCTTC.

The chain joins TRBV3-1 to TRBJ2-3; no clear D gene. From germline, CDR1 is LGHDT and CDR2 YNNKEL (reference sequence). V was shortened by 1 base and J by 4 bases, with 9 bases between the two germline ends. CDR3 length equals 14 residues. DNA of the CDR3: TGTGCCAGCAGCCAAGGTCCATCTTCAGATACGCAGTATTTT. Translated, it gives CASSQGPSSDTQYF.

This clonotype was seen just once. This chain connects TRBV12-3 or TRBV12-4 to TRBJ1-4; TRBD1 is a possible D gene (6 bases). Trimming shortened V by 3 bases and J by 5 bases, and 13 bases separated the two germline ends. The CDR3 is made up of 15 amino acids. Here the CDR3 DNA reads TGTGCCAGCAGTTTTGGACAGAATCCAAATGAAAAACTGTTTTTT. This sequence encodes CASSFGQNPNEKLFF.